Listed below are T cell receptor beta chains from one sample, sequenced in a study of T cells in localized non-small cell lung cancer. Sequencing was performed with immunoSEQ multiplex PCR; in TCRdb, only in-frame clones are kept and a portion is missing. Here the sample spans roughly 67,000 clones, roughly four fifths being singletons. The sample consisted of peripheral blood, taken before any cancer treatment. Receptors were obtained from a female donor of 60 years or more with stage I lung adenocarcinoma. CDR3s include the opening cysteine and the closing phenylalanine or tryptophan. D genes are given only for firm matches. The listing skips clone size in some rows; elsewhere it reads once, few, many or a size class.

V	size	J	D	DNA	CDR3
TRBV5-6	NA	TRBJ1-1	NA	TGTGCCAGCAGCTTGTCTTCAGGGAGGGGCACTGAAGCTTTCTTT	CASSLSSGRGTEAFF
TRBV6-4	NA	TRBJ2-3	TRBD2	TGTGCCAGCAGTCCTAGCGGGAGAAGCACAGATACGCAGTATTTT	CASSPSGRSTDTQYF
TRBV18	NA	TRBJ2-7	TRBD1	TGTGCCAGCTCACAGGGACAGGCCTACGAGCAGTACTTC	CASSQGQAYEQYF
TRBV2	NA	TRBJ2-7	NA	TGTGCCAGCAAATTCCAGGACAGATCCTACGAGCAGTACTTC	CASKFQDRSYEQYF
TRBV7-9	NA	TRBJ1-5	NA	TGTGCCAGCAGCTCCTCAGGTAGCAATCAGCCCCAGCATTTT	CASSSSGSNQPQHF
TRBV7-9	NA	TRBJ1-4	TRBD1	TGTGCCAGCAGCTGGGGCCGGGACAGTTTCGCCAAACTGTTTTTT	CASSWGRDSFAKLFF
TRBV6-6	NA	TRBJ2-1	NA	TGTGCCAGCAGTACGGGCAGGGGCAATGAGCAGTTCTTC	CASSTGRGNEQFF
TRBV30	once	TRBJ1-5	TRBD1	TGTGCCTGGAGTCACTCCGGGACAGGAGGATCGCCCCAGCATTTT	CAWSHSGTGGSPQHF
TRBV5-6	NA	TRBJ1-5	NA	TGTGCCAGCAGCTTGGTAGGCAGGGGATCCAATCAGCCCCAGCATTTT	CASSLVGRGSNQPQHF
TRBV9	NA	TRBJ2-3	NA	TGTGCCAGCAAACCGCTGGGTAGCACAGATACGCAGTATTTT	CASKPLGSTDTQYF
TRBV13	NA	TRBJ1-1	NA	TGTGCCAGCAGCCCCCCAGGCCCTCAGGTGAACACTGAAGCTTTCTTT	CASSPPGPQVNTEAFF
TRBV4-1	NA	TRBJ2-5	TRBD2	TGCGCCAGCAGCCGACTGGTTAGCGGGAGAGAAGAGACCCAGTACTTC	CASSRLVSGREETQYF
TRBV5-4	few	TRBJ2-7	NA	TGTGCCAGCAGCCGGACACTCGAGCAGTACTTC	CASSRTLEQYF
TRBV5-1	NA	TRBJ1-3	NA	TGCGCCAGCAGCCTTAACCAATGGGGGGGCGGAAACACCATATATTTT	CASSLNQWGGGNTIYF
TRBV7-7	NA	TRBJ2-5	TRBD1	TGTGCTAGCAGCTTTGACAGGGGAGAGACCCAGTACTTC	CASSFDRGETQYF
TRBV7-6	NA	TRBJ2-7	TRBD2	TGTGCCAGCAGCCCCGCTAGCGGGGGGGCCGCGCAGTACTTC	CASSPASGGAAQYF
TRBV5-1	NA	TRBJ1-1	NA	TGCGCCAGCAGCTTGGCCCCGACACGAGAAGCTTTCTTT	CASSLAPTREAFF
TRBV5-1	NA	TRBJ2-7	TRBD2	TGCGCCAGCAGCTTGGTGGGGACTAGCAGCGAGCAGTACTTC	CASSLVGTSSEQYF
TRBV5-1	many	TRBJ1-1	NA	TGCGCCAGCAGCTCCGTTGGGGGATTTAACACTGAAGCTTTCTTT	CASSSVGGFNTEAFF
TRBV5-4	NA	TRBJ2-7	TRBD2	TGTGCCAGCAGCTTGGTACGCAGCGGGGAACCCGAGCAGTACTTC	CASSLVRSGEPEQYF
TRBV7-6	NA	TRBJ2-1	NA	TGTGCCAGCAGCGGGGATGGGGCTCGGGTGCAGTTCTTC	CASSGDGARVQFF
TRBV11-3	NA	TRBJ2-1	TRBD2	TGTGCCAGCAGCTTAGGCCAGGGACTAGCGGGGAACAATGAGCAGTTCTTC	CASSLGQGLAGNNEQFF